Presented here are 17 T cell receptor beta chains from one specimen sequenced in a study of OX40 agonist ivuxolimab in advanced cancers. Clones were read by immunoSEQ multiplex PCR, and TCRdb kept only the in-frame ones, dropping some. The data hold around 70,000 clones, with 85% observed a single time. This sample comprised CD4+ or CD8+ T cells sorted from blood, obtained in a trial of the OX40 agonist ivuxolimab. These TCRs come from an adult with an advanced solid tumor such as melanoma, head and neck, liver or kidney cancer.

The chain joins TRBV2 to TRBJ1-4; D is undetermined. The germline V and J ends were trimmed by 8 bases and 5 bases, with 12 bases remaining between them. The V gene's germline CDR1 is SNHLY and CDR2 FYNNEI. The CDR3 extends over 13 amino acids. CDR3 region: CASVRGFNEKLFF. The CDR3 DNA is TGTGCCAGCGTTAGAGGGTTCAATGAAAAACTGTTTTTT.

The CDR3 here is CASRLGGDGRLFF. Written as DNA, the CDR3 is TGTGCCAGCCGCCTAGGGGGAGACGGGAGACTGTTTTTT. The chain has TRBV6-1 and TRBJ1-4; possible D gene TRBD1, 6 bases. Germline lookup yields CDR1 MNHNS and CDR2 SASEGT. The CDR3 runs 13 residues. V was shortened by 8 bases and J by 13 bases, with 20 bases between the two germline ends.

CDR3 in amino acids: CASSVNPGLAGEQYF. The CDR3 DNA is TGTGCCAGCAGCGTAAATCCGGGACTAGCGGGAGAGCAGTACTTC. The J gene is TRBJ2-7, the V gene TRBV11-3; 13 positions match TRBD2. The CDR3 contains 15 residues. From germline, CDR1 is SGHNT and CDR2 YENEEA. Trimming at V came to 5 bases and at J to 7 bases, leaving 8 bases not matched to a gene. The full variable domain, its missing parts supplied by reference TRBV11-3 and TRBJ2-7, is EAGVVQSPRYKIIEKKQPVAFWCNPISGHNTLYWYLQNLGQGPELLIRYENEEAVDDSQLPKDRFSAERLKGVDSTLKIQPAELGDSAVYLCASSVNPGLAGEQYFGPGTRLTVT.

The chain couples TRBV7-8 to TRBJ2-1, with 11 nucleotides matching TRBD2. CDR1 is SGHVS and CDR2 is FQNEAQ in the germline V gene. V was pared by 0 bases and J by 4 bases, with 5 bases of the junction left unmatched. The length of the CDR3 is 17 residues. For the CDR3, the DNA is TGTGCCAGCAGCTTAGCGATAGCGGGGGGGCTATACAATGAGCAGTTCTTC. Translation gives CASSLAIAGGLYNEQFF.

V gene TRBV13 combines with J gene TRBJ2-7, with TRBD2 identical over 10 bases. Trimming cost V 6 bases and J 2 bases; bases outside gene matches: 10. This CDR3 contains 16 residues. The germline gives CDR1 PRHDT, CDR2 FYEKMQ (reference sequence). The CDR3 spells CASSYQSSGRPYEQYF. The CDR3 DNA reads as TGTGCCAGCAGTTACCAATCTAGCGGGAGACCCTACGAGCAGTACTTC.

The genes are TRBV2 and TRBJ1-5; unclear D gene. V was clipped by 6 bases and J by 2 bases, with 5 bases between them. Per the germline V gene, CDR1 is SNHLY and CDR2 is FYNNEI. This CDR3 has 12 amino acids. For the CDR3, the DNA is TGTGCCAGCAGGCTGGGCAATCAGCCCCAGCATTTT. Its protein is CASRLGNQPQHF.

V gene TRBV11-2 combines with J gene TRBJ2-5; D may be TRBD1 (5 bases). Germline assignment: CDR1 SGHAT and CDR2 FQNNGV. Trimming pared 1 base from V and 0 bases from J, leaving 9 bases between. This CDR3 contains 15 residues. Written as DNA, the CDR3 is TGTGCCAGCAGCTTAGTATTGACAGACCAAGAGACCCAGTACTTC. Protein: CASSLVLTDQETQYF.

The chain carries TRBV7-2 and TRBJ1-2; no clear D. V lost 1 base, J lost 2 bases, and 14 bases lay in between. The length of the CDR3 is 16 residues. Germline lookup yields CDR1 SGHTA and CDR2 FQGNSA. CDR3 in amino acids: CASSLGALISNYGYTF. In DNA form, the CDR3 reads TGTGCCAGCAGCTTAGGAGCACTCATTTCCAACTATGGCTACACCTTC.

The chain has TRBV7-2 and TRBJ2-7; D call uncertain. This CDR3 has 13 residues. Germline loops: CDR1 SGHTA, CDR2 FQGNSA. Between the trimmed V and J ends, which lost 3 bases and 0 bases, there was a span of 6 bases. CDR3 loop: CASSLDPSYEQYF. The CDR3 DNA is TGTGCCAGCAGCTTGGACCCCTCCTACGAGCAGTACTTC.

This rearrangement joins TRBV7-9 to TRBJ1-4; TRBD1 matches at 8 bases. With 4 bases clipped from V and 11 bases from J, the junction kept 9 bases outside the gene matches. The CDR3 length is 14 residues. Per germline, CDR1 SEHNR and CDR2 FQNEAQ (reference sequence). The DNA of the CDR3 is TGTGCCAGCAGCTCGGGACAGGCTGGGGGGAAACTGTTTTTT. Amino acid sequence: CASSSGQAGGKLFF. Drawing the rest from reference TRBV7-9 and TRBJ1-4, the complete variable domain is DTGVSQNPRHKITKRGQNVTFRCDPISEHNRLYWYRQTLGQGPEFLTYFQNEAQLEKSRLLSDRFSAERPKGSFSTLEIQRTEQGDSAMYLCASSSGQAGGKLFFGSGTQLSVL.

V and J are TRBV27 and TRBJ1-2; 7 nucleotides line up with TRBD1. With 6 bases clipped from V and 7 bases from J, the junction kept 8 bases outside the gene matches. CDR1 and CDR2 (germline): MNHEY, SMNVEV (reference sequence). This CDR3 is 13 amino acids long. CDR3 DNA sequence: TGTGCCAGCAGGATAACAGGGGCTGGTGGCTACACCTTC. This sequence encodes CASRITGAGGYTF.

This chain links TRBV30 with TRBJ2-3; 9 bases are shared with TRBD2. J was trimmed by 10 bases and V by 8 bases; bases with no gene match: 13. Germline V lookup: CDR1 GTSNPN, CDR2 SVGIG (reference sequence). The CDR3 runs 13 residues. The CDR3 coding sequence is TGTGCCCGCGGGAGGGGGGGGAAGGAGGCGCAGTATTTT. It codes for CARGRGGKEAQYF.

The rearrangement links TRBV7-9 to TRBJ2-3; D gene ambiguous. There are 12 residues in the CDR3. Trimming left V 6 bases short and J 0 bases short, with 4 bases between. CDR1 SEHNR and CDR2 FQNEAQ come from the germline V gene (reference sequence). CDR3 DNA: TGTGCCAGCAGTTCTAGCACAGATACGCAGTATTTT. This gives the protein CASSSSTDTQYF.

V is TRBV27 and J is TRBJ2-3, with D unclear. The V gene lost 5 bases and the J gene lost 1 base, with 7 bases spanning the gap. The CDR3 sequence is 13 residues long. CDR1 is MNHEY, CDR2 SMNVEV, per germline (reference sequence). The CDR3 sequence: CASSHTGTDTQYF. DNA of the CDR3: TGTGCCAGCAGTCATACTGGCACAGATACGCAGTATTTT.

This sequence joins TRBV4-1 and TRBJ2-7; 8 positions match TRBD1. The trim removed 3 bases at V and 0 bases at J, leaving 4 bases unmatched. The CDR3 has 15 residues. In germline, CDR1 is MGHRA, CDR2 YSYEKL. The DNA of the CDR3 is TGCGCCAGCAGCCAGACAGGGGTTATCTCCTACGAGCAGTACTTC. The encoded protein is CASSQTGVISYEQYF.

The CDR3 reads CASSGRGGTDTQYF. Written as DNA, the CDR3 is TGTGCCAGCAGCGGGCGGGGAGGAACAGATACGCAGTATTTT. The chain has TRBV2 and TRBJ2-3; possible D gene TRBD2, 6 bases. The germline V gene encodes CDR1 SNHLY and CDR2 FYNNEI. The CDR3 spans 14 residues. Trimming took 6 bases from V and 3 from J, leaving 13 bases between them.

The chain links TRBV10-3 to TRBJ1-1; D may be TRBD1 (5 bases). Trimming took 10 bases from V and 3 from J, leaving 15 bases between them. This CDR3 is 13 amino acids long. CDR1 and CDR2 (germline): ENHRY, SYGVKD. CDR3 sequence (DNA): TGTGCCACCTCCCCCGTGGGGGACACTGAAGCTTTCTTT. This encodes CATSPVGDTEAFF.